The present T cell receptor beta chain was sequenced within a study of T cell responses to AZD1222 COVID-19 vaccine. Points on this clone: The antigen remains unidentified.

Measured with immunoSEQ multiplex PCR; TCRdb has only the in-frame clones, and not every one. The data show under 150,000 clones, with approximately 82% seen just once and approximately 26% held by the top ten. The CDR3 length is 15 residues. Looked up from germline, CDR1 is LGHDT and CDR2 is YNNKEL (reference sequence). V was pared by 1 base and J by 7 bases, with 6 bases of the junction left unmatched. Study results and caveats: The donors showed a predominance of white British ancestry and of females, with possible underestimation of clonal diversity. Per reports, nearly half of all spike-specific TCRs target regions that are unmutated in variants. It was only a handful of AZD1222 recipients who were seropositive at baseline.

The specimen comprised peripheral blood, sampled 28 days after the second AZD1222 dose. The chain joins TRBV3-1 (or the pseudogene TRBV3-2) to TRBJ2-1, with TRBD2 matching over 8 bases. The TCR was taken from an adult who received the AZD1222 COVID-19 vaccine. The CDR3, as DNA: TGTGCCAGCAGCCAAGGCGGGGGGAGGAGAAATGAGCAGTTCTTC. This codes for CASSQGGGRRNEQFF.